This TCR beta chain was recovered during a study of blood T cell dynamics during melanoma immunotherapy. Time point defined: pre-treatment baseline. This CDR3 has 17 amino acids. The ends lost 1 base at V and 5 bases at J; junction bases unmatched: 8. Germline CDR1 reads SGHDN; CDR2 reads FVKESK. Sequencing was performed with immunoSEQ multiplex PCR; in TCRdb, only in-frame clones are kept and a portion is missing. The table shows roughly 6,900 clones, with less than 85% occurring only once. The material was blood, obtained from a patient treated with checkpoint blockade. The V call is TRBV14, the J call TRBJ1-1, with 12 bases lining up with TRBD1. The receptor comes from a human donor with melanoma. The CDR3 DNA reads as TGTGCCAGCAGCCAAGCCACCGGGACAGGGGGCCGGACTGAAGCTTTCTTT. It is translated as CASSQATGTGGRTEAFF.